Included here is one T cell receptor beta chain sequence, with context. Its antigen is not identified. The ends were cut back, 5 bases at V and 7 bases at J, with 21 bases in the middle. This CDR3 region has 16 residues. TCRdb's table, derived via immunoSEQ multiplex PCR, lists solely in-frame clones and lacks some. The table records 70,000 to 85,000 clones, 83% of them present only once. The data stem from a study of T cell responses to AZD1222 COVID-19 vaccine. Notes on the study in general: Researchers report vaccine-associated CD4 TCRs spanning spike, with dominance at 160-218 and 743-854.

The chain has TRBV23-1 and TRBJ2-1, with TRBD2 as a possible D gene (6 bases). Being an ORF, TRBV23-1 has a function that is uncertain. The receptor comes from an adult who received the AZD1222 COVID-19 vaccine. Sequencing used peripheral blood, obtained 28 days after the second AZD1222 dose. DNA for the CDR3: TGCGCCAGCAGTTTCCGGCGCGTCGGGCGGGGAAATGAGCAGTTCTTC. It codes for CASSFRRVGRGNEQFF.